The T cell receptor beta chain under discussion was sequenced for a study of lymphopenia after photon versus proton radiotherapy. TCRdb's copy holds only in-frame clones and misses some; the assay was immunoSEQ multiplex PCR. The sample contains about 50,000 clones, more than 85% of which appear only once. Study-wide results and caveats: Authors raise, but do not show, better survival with proton therapy. Under photons, naive T cells and diversity fell while effector/memory populations rose.

V lost 0 bases to trimming and J lost 0 bases, with 8 bases between them. CDR3 size: 15 residues. From germline, CDR1 is SGHRS and CDR2 YFSETQ. A word on this clone: The antigen is undetermined.

This receptor was obtained from a woman in her 40s with cholangiocarcinoma. The sequencing here drew on peripheral blood, taken from a patient treated with photon-based radiotherapy. The chain uses TRBV5-1 and TRBJ2-3; a weak D match, TRBD2 (5 bases). This CDR3 reads CASSLAAGSTDTQYF. Here the CDR3 DNA reads TGCGCCAGCAGCTTGGCCGCGGGTAGCACAGATACGCAGTATTTT. Variable domain in full (rest from reference TRBV5-1 and TRBJ2-3): KAGVTQTPRYLIKTRGQQVTLSCSPISGHRSVSWYQQTPGQGLQFLFEYFSETQRNKGNFPGRFSGRQFSNSRSEMNVSTLELGDSALYLCASSLAAGSTDTQYFGPGTRLTVL.